This entry is about one TCR beta chain. The sample has other DNA sequences that encode this CDR3 too. The data derive from a study of blood T cell repertoires in COVID-19. Across the study: Sites in the United States, Italy and Spain provided acute and convalescent COVID-19 samples. PBMCs, B-cell-depleted T cells, or T cells were the source of the cDNA or gDNA that made up the material.

Data came from immunoSEQ multiplex PCR; TCRdb stores just in-frame clones and leaves some out. There are 300,000 to 400,000 clones in the sample; roughly 88% occur only once, and 3.5% to 4.5% lies in the top ten. Germline-derived CDR1 and CDR2 are ENHRY and SYGVKD. The V segment lost 6 bases and the J segment 4 bases; nucleotides outside the gene matches: 3. CDR3 length: 13 residues. What was sequenced was peripheral blood. J is TRBJ1-3 and V is TRBV10-3; 7 positions agree with TRBD1. The origin of this receptor is a woman between 45 and 65 years old with active or convalescent COVID-19. For the CDR3, the DNA is TGTGCCATCAGACAGGGGACAGGAAACACCATATATTTT. It translates to CAIRQGTGNTIYF.